This T cell receptor beta chain is drawn from a study of blood T cell repertoires in COVID-19. Across the study: Samples came from the United States, Italy and Spain, spanning acute and convalescent COVID-19. In each case, the material was cDNA or gDNA derived from T cells, B-cell-depleted T cells, or PBMCs.

Germline V gene data show CDR1 as SGHDN and CDR2 as FVKESK. The CDR3 spans 14 residues. The ends lost 7 bases at V and 6 bases at J; junction bases unmatched: 9. Original methodology: For nucleated cells, counts were estimated from reference gene primer amplification. Only in-frame clones appear in the TCRdb table, and some are missing; sequencing was by immunoSEQ multiplex PCR. V, J and clone size reflect that table, while D and trimming were determined from the DNA. The sample includes approximately 61,000 clones, 70% to 90% of them seen just once. This clonotype was obtained from a man between 70 and 80 years old with acute or convalescent COVID-19. The chain has TRBV14 and TRBJ2-1; 7 nucleotides line up with TRBD2. The sequencing input was peripheral blood. The CDR3 DNA follows: TGTGCCAGCAACGAAGCGGGGAGGGGCAATGAGCAGTTCTTC. This encodes CASNEAGRGNEQFF.